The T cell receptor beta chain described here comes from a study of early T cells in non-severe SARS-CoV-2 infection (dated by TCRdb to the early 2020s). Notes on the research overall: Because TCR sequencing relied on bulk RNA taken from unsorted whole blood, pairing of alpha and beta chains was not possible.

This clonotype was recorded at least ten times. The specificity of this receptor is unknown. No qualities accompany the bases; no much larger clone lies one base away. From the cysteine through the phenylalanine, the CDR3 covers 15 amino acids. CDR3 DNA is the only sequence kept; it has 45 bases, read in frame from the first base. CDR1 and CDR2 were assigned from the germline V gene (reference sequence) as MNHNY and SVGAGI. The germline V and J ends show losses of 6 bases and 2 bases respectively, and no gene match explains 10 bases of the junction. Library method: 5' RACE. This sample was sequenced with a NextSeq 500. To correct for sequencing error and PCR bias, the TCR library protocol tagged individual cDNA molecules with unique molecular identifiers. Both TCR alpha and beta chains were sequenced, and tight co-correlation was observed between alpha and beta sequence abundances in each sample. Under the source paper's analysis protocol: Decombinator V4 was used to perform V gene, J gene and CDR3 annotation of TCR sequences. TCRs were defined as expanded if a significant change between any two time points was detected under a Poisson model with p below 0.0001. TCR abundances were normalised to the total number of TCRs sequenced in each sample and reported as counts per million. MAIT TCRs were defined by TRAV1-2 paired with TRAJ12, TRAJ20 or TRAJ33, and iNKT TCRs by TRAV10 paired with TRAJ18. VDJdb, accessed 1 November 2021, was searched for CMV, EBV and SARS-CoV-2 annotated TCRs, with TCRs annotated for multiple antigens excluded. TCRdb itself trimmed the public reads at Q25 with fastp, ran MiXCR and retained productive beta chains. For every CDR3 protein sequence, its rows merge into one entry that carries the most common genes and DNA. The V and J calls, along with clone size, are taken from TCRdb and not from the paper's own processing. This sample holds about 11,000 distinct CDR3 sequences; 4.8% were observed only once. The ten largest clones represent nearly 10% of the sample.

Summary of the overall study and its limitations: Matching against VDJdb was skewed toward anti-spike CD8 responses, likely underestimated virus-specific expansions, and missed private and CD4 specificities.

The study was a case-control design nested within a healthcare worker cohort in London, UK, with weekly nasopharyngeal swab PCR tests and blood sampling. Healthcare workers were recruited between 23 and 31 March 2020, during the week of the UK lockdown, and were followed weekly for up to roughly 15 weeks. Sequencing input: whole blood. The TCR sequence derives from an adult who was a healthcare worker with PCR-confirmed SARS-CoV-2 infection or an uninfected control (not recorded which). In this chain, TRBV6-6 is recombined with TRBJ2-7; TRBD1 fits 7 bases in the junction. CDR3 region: CASRSQTGTAYEQYF. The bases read TGTGCCAGCAGATCCCAAACCGGGACAGCCTACGAGCAGTACTTC.